Below are 4 T cell receptor beta chains sequenced from a single sample in a study of molecular identifiers for immune sequencing clone quantification (dated by TCRdb to the late 2010s). The method behind the library was PCR. The sequencer was an Illumina HiSeq 4000. TCRdb reprocessing: public reads trimmed at Q25 with fastp, clones called with MiXCR, in-frame beta chains kept. CDR3 protein duplicates are merged, each entry listing the most common genes and DNA. Here the sample has 50,000 to 75,000 distinct CDR3 sequences; over 15% occur a single time. The ten biggest clones cover 1.4% of the sample. What was sequenced was naive CD8+ T cells from blood, with Jurkat cell RNA spiked in. The sample's cell subset or site, from its label and the paper: FACS-sorted CD8+CD4-CCR7+CD45RA+ naive T cells. All receptors derive from a human donor in good health. Some libraries in this study had Jurkat cell RNA spiked in.

As to this clonotype: A much larger clone lies one base from this, so it may be a read error. This chain uses TRBV27 with TRBJ2-3; unclear D gene. Germline V CDR1 and CDR2: MNHEY, SMNVEV (reference sequence). This CDR3 region has 14 residues. V was trimmed by 6 bases and J by 4 bases, leaving 14 bases between them. CDR3 protein: CASSRARLPDTQYF. CDR3 nucleotides: TGTGCCAGCAGCCGTGCTAGGCTCCCAGATACGCAGTATTTT.

This clonotype has a handful of counts. The chain combines TRBV28 with TRBJ2-7, with TRBD2 matching over 12 bases. V shed 6 bases, J shed 5 bases, and the junction held 17 bases outside the gene matches. Germline assignment: CDR1 MDHEN and CDR2 SYDVKM. The CDR3 contains 18 residues. The CDR3 is CASSTQNSRLAGVHEQYF. CDR3 coding DNA: TGTGCCAGCAGCACCCAAAATAGCAGACTAGCGGGAGTCCACGAGCAGTACTTC.

This clonotype was recorded at least ten times. The J gene is TRBJ2-4, the V gene TRBV28; a possible D gene is TRBD1 (5 bases). V was shortened by 10 bases and J by 0 bases, with 16 bases between the two germline ends. The germline CDR1 and CDR2 sequences are MDHEN and SYDVKM. CDR3 length: 15 residues. The CDR3 sequence is CANSTKTEAKNIQYF. The CDR3 DNA follows: TGTGCCAACTCCACAAAGACAGAAGCCAAAAACATTCAGTACTTC.

This clonotype was counted ten times or more. This chain links TRBV6-2 or TRBV6-3 with TRBJ1-1; the match to TRBD1 covers 9 bases. The germline CDR1 and CDR2 sequences are MNHEY and SVGEGT. Trimming took 0 bases from V and 4 from J; bases not matched to a gene: 12. The CDR3 consists of 18 residues. The chain's CDR3 is CASSYSRTGVRLGTEAFF. CDR3 bases: TGTGCCAGCAGTTACTCGAGGACAGGGGTACGGCTGGGCACTGAAGCTTTCTTT.